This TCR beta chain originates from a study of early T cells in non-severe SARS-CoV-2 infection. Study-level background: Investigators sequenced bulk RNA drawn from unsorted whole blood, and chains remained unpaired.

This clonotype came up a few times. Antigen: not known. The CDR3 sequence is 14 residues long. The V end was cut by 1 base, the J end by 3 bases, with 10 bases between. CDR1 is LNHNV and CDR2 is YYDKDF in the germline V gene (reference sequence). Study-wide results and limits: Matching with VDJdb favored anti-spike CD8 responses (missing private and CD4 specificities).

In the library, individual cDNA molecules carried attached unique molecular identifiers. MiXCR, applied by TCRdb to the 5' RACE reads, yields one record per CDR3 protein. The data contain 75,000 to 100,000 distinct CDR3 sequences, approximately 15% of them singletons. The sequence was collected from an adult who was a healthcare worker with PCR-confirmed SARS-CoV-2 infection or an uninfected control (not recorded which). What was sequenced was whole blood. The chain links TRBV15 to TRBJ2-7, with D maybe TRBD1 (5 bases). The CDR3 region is CATSRGQSDYEQYF. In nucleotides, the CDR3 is TGTGCCACCAGCAGAGGACAGTCCGACTACGAGCAGTACTTC.